Listed here is a single T cell receptor (beta chain). As yet, its antigen is unknown. This entry belongs to a study of vaccination and CD4 T cells after COVID-19. Study background: Investigators drew the post-COVID samples a median roughly 96 days after diagnosis, with a range of 35 to 161. Study results and caveats: Rising from around 20 to 38, the median of SARS-CoV-2-reactive clonotypes did not change significantly.

The germline CDR1 and CDR2 sequences are SGHDT and YYEEEE. CDR3 length equals 14 residues. With V trimmed by 5 bases and J by 15 bases, 15 bases remained unmatched. The Oncomine TCR Beta short-read assay sequenced DNA from cultured CD4+ T cells. Someone extracted genomic DNA from cultured CD4+ T cells. TCRdb reprocessed the PCR reads with MiXCR, giving one entry per CDR3 protein. The table has 4,100 or so distinct CDR3 sequences, 25% to 35% seen once. This sample's treatment: approximately nine-day PBMC culture with coronavirus spike peptide pools or control peptides (ViraFEST assay). It was before the COVID-19 pandemic (2011-2018) that the unexposed donor's CD4+ T cells were collected.

This receptor was taken from a human donor in good health. The gene calls are TRBV5-6 and TRBJ2-1, with 9 bases matching TRBD2. Source material: CD4+ T cells from blood, cultured in vitro. Here the CDR3 reads CASRTGTSPTARFF. The CDR3 region has the DNA TGTGCCAGCAGAACCGGGACTAGCCCTACCGCGCGGTTCTTC.